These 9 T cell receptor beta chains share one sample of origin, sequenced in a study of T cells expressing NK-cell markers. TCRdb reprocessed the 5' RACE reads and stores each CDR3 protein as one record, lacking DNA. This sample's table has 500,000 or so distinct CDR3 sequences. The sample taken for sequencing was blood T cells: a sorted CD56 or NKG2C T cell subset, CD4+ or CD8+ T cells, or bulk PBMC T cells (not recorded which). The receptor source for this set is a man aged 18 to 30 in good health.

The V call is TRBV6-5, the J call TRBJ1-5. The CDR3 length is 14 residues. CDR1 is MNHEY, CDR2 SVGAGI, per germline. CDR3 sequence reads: CASSPAGNNQPQHF.

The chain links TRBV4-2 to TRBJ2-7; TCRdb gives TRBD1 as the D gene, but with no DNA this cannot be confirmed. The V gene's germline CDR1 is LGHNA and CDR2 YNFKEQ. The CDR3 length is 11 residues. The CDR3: CASSQAGPQYF.

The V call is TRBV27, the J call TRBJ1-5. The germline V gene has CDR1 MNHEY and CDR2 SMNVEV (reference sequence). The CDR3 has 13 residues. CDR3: CASGTHENQPQHF.

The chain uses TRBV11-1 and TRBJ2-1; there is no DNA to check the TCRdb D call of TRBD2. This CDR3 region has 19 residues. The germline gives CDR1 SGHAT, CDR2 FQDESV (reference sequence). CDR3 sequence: CASSLGRRMAGEVDNEQFF.

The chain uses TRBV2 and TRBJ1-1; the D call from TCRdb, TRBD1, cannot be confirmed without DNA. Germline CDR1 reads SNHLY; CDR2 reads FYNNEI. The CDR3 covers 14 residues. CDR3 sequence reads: CASTPPDSNTEAFF. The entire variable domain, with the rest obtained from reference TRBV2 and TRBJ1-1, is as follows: EPEVTQTPSHQVTQMGQEVILRCVPISNHLYFYWYRQILGQKVEFLVSFYNNEISEKSEIFDDQFSVERPDGSNFTLKIRSTKLEDSAMYFCASTPPDSNTEAFFGQGTRLTVV.

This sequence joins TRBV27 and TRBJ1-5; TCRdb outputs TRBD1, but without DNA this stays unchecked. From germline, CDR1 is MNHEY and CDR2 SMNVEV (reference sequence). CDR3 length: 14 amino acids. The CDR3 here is CASSLRGEGQPQHF.

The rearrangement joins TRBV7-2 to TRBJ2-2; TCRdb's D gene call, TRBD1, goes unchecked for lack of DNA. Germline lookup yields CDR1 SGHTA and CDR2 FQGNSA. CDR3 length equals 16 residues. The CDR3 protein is CASSLAPGGRTGELFF.

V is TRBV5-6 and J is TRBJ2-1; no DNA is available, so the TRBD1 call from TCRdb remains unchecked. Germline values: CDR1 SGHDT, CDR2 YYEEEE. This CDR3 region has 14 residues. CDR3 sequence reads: CASNYRGADNEQFF.

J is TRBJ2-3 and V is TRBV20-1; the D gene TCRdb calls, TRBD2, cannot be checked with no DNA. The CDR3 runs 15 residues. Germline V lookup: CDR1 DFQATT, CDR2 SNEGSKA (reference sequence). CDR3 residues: CSARAPAGGGDTQYF.